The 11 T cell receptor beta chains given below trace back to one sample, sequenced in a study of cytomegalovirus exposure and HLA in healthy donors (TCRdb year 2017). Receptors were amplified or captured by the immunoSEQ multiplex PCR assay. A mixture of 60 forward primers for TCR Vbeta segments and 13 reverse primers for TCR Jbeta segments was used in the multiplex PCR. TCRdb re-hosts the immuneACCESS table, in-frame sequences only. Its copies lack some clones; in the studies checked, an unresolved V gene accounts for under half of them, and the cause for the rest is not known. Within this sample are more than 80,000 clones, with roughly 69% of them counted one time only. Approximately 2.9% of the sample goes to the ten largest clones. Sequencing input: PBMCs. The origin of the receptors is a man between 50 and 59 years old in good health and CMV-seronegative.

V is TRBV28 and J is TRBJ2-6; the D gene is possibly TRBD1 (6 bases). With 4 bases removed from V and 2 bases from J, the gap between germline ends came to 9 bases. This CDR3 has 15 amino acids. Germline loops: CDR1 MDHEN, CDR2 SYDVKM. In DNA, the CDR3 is TGTGCCAGCAGTTCCAGGGGCCCTGGGGCCAACGTCCTGACTTTC. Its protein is CASSSRGPGANVLTF.

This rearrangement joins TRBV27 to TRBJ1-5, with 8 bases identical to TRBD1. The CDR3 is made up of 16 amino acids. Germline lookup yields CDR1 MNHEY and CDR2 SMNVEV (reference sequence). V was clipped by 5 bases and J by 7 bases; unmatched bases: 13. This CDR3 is CASSLKRQGSGQPQHF. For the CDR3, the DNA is TGTGCCAGCAGTCTGAAACGACAGGGGTCAGGACAGCCCCAGCATTTT.

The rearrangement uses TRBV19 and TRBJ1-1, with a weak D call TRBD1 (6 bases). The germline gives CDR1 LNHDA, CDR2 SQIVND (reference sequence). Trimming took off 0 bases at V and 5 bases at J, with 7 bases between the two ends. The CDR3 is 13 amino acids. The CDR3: CASSIEGGTEAFF. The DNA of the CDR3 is TGTGCCAGTAGTATAGAAGGGGGTACTGAAGCTTTCTTT.

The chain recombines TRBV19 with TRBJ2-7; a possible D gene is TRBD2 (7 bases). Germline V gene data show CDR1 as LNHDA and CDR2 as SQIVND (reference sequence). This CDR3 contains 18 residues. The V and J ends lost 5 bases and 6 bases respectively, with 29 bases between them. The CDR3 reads CASSPFGGGRAGLSEQYF. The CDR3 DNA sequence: TGTGCCAGTAGTCCTTTTGGCGGGGGCCGCGCCGGTCTCTCCGAGCAGTACTTC.

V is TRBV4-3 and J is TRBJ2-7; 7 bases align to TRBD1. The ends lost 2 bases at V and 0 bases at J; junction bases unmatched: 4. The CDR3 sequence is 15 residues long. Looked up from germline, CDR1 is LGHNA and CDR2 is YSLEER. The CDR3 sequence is CASSQTTGLSYEQYF. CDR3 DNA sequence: TGCGCCAGCAGCCAAACGACAGGGCTCTCCTACGAGCAGTACTTC.

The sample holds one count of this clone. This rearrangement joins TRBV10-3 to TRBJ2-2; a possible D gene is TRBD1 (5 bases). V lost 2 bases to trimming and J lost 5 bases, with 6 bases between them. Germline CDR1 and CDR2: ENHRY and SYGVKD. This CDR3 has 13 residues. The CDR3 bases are TGTGCCATCAGTGAGCCAGGGACCGGGGAGCTGTTTTTT. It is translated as CAISEPGTGELFF.

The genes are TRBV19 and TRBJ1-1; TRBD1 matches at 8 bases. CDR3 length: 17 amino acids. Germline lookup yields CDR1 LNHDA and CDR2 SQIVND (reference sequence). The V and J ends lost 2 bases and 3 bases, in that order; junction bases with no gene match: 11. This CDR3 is CASSIKTGVWLDTEAFF. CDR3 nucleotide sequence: TGTGCCAGTAGTATAAAGACAGGGGTTTGGTTGGACACTGAAGCTTTCTTT.

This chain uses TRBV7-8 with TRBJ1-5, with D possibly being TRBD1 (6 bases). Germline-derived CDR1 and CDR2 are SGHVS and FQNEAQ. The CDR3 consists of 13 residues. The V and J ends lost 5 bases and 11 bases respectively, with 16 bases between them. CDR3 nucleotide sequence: TGTGCCAGCAGCCCCGGGACATCCTACTCCCAGCATTTT. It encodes CASSPGTSYSQHF.

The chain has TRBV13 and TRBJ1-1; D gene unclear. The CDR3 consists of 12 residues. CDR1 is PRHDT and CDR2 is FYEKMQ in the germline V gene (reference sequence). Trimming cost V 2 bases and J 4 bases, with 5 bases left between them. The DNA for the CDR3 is TGTGCCAGCAGCTTATTCCGCACTGAAGCTTTCTTT. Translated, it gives CASSLFRTEAFF.

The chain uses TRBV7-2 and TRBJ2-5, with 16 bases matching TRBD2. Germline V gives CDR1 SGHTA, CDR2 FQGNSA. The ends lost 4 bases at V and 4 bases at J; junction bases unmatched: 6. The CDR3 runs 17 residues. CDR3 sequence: CASSSPGLAGGGETQYF. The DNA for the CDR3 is TGTGCCAGCAGCTCACCGGGACTAGCGGGAGGGGGAGAGACCCAGTACTTC.

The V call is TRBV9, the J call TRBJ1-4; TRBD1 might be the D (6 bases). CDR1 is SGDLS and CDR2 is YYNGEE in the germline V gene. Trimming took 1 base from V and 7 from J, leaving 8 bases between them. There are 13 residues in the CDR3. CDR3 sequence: CASSVTGSEKLFF. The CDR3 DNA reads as TGTGCCAGCAGCGTAACAGGGAGTGAAAAACTGTTTTTT.